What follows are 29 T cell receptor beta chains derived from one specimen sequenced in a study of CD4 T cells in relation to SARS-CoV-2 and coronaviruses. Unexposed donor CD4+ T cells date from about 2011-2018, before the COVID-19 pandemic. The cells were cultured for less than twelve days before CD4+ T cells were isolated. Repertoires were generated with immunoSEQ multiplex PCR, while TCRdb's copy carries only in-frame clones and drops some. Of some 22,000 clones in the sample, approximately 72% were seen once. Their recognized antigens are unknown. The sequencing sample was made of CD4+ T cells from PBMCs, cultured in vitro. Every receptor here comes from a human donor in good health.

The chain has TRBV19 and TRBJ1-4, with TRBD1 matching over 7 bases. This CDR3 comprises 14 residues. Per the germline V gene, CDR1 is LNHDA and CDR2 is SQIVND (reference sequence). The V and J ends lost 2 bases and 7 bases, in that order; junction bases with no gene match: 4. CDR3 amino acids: CASSIRGRAEKLFF. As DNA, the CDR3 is TGTGCCAGTAGTATAAGGGGGCGTGCTGAAAAACTGTTTTTT.

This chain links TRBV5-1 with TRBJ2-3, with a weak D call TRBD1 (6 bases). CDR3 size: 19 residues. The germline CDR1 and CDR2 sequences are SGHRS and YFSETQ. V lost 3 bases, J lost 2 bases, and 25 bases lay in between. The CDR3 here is CASSSVFPIRDTLTDTQYF. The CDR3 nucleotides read TGCGCCAGCAGCTCCGTTTTCCCCATCCGGGACACCCTCACAGATACGCAGTATTTT. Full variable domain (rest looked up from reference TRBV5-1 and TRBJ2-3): KAGVTQTPRYLIKTRGQQVTLSCSPISGHRSVSWYQQTPGQGLQFLFEYFSETQRNKGNFPGRFSGRQFSNSRSEMNVSTLELGDSALYLCASSSVFPIRDTLTDTQYFGPGTRLTVL.

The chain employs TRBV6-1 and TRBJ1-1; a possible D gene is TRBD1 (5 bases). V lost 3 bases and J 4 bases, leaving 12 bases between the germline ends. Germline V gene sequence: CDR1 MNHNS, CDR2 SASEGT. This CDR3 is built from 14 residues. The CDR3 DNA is TGTGCCAGCAGTGAGGGACTCGTCGCCACTGAAGCTTTCTTT. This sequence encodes CASSEGLVATEAFF.

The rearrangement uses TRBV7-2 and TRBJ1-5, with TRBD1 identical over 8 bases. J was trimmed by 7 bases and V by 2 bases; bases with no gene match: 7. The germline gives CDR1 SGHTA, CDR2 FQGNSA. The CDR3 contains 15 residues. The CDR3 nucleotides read TGTGCCAGCAGCTTAACCCAGGGGGCCCAACAGCCCCAGCATTTT. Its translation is CASSLTQGAQQPQHF.

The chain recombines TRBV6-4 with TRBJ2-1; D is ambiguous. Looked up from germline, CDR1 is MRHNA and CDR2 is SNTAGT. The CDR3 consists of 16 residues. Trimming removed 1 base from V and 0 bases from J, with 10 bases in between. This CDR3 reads CASSDWSESSYNEQFF. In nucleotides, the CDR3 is TGTGCCAGCAGTGACTGGAGTGAGAGCTCCTACAATGAGCAGTTCTTC.

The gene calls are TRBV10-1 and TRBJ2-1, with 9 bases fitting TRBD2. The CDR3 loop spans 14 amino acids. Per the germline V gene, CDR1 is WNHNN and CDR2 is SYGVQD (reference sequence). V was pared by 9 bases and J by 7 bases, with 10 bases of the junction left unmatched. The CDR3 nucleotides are TGCGCCAGTAGCCTTAGCGGGAGTTTGAATGAGCAGTTCTTC. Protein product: CASSLSGSLNEQFF.

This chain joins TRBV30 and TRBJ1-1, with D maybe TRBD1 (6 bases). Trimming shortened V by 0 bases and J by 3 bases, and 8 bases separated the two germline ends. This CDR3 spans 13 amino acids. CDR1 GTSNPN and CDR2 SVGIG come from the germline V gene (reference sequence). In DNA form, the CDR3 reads TGTGCCTGGAGTGTACAGGGCGACACTGAAGCTTTCTTT. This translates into CAWSVQGDTEAFF.

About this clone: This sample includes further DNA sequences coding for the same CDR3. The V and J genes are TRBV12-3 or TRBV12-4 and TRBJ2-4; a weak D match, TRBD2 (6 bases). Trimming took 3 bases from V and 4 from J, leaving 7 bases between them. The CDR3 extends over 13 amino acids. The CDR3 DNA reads TGTGCCAGCAGTTTTGGGGGGAAAAACATTCAGTACTTC. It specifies CASSFGGKNIQYF.

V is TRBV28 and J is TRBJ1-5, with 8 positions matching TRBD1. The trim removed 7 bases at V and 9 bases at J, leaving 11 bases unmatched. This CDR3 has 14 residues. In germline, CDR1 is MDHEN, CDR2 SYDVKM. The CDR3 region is CASNPGQATGPQHF. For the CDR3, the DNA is TGTGCCAGCAATCCGGGACAGGCCACTGGGCCCCAGCATTTT. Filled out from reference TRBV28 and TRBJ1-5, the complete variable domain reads DVKVTQSSRYLVKRTGEKVFLECVQDMDHENMFWYRQDPGLGLRLIYFSYDVKMKEKGDIPEGYSVSREKKERFSLILESASTNQTSMYLCASNPGQATGPQHFGDGTRLSIL.

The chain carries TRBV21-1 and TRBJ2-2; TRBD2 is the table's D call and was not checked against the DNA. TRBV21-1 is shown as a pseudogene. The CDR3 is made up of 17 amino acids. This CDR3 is CASTGRGLAGDTGELFF. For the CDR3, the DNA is TGTGCCAGCACAGGGCGAGGGCTAGCGGGAGACACCGGGGAGCTGTTTTTT.

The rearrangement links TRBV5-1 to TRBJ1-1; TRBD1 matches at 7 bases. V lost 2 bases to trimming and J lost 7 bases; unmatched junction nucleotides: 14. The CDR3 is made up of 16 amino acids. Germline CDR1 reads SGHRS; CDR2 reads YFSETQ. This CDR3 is CASSLQGSLGLDEAFF. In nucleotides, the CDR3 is TGCGCCAGCAGCTTACAGGGGAGTCTGGGCTTGGATGAAGCTTTCTTT.

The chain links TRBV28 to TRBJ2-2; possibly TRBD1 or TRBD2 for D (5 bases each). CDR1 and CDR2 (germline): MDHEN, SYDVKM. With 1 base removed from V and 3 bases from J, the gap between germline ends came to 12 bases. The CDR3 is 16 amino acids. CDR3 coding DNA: TGTGCCAGCAGTTTATACGGGGACGCAGACACCGGGGAGCTGTTTTTT. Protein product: CASSLYGDADTGELFF.

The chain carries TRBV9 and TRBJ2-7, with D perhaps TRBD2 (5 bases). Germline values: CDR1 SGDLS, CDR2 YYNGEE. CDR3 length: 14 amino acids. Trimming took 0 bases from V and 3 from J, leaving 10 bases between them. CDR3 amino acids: CASSVDQSGYEQYF. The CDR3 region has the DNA TGTGCCAGCAGCGTAGACCAGAGCGGCTACGAGCAGTACTTC.

CDR3 amino acids: CASSKSNEQFF. The DNA of the CDR3 is TGTGCCAGCAGTAAAAGCAATGAGCAGTTCTTC. The chain couples TRBV12-3 or TRBV12-4 to TRBJ2-1; D call uncertain. V lost 5 bases, J lost 6 bases, and 5 bases lay in between. The CDR3 sequence is 11 residues long.

The CDR3 spells CASSENPTGSHFYEQYF. The CDR3 DNA is TGCGCCAGCAGCGAAAACCCGACAGGGTCCCACTTCTACGAGCAGTACTTC. V and J are TRBV5-1 and TRBJ2-7; 7 nucleotides match TRBD1. J was trimmed by 3 bases and V by 4 bases; bases with no gene match: 16. Germline V CDR1 and CDR2: SGHRS, YFSETQ. This CDR3 contains 17 residues.

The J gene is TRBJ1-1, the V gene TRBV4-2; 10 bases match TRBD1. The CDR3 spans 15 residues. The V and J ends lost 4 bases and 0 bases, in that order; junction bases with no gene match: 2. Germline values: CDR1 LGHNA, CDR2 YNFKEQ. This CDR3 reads CASSRQGALNTEAFF. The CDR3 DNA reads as TGTGCCAGCAGCCGACAGGGGGCCTTGAACACTGAAGCTTTCTTT.

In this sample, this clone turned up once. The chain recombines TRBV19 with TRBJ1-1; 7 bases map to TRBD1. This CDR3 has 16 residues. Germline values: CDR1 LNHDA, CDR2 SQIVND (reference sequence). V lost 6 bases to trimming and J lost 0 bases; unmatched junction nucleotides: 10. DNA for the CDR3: TGTGCCAGTAGCAACAACAGGGGTGCTATGAACACTGAAGCTTTCTTT. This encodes CASSNNRGAMNTEAFF.

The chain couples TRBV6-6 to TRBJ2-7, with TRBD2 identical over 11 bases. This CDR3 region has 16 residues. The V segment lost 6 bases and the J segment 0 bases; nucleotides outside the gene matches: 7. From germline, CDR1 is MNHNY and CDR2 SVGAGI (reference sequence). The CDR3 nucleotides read TGTGCCAGCAGGCCCGGACTAGCGGGTTCCTCCTACGAGCAGTACTTC. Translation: CASRPGLAGSSYEQYF.

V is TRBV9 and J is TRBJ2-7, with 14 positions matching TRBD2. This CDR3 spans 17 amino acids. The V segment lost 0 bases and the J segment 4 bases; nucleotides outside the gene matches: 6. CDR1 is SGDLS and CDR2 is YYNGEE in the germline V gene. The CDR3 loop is CASSVGTSGRKTYEQYF. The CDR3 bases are TGTGCCAGCAGCGTAGGGACTAGCGGGAGGAAAACGTACGAGCAGTACTTC.

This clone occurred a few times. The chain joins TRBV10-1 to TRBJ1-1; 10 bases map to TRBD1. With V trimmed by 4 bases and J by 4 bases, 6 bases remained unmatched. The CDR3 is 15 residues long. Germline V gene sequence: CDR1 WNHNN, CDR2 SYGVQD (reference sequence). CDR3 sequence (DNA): TGCGCCAGCAGTGGGGACAGGGGACGTAGCACTGAAGCTTTCTTT. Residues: CASSGDRGRSTEAFF.

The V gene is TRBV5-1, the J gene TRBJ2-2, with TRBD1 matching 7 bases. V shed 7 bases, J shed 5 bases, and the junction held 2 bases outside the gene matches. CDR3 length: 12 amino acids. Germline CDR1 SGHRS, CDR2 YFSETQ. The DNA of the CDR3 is TGCGCCAGCGTGACAGGGACCGGGGAGCTGTTTTTT. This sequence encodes CASVTGTGELFF.

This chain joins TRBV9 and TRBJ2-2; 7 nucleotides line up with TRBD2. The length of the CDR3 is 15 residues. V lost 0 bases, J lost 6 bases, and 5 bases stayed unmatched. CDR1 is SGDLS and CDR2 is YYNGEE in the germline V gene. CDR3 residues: CASSVVAGVPGELFF. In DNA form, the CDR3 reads TGTGCCAGCAGCGTAGTTGCGGGAGTACCCGGGGAGCTGTTTTTT.

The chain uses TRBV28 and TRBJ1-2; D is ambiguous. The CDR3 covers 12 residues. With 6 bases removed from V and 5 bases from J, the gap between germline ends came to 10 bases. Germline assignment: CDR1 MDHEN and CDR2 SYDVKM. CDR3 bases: TGTGCCAGCAGCCCTCAGAGTTATGGCTACACCTTC. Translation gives CASSPQSYGYTF.

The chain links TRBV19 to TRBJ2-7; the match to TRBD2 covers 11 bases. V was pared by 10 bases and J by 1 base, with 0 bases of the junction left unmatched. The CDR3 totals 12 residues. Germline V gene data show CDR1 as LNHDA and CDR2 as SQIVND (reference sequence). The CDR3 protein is CATSGRSYEQYF. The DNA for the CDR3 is TGTGCCACTAGCGGGAGGTCCTACGAGCAGTACTTC. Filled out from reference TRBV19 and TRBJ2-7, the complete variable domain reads DGGITQSPKYLFRKEGQNVTLSCEQNLNHDAMYWYRQDPGQGLRLIYYSQIVNDFQKGDIAEGYSVSREKKESFPLTVTSAQKNPTAFYLCATSGRSYEQYFGPGTRLTVT.

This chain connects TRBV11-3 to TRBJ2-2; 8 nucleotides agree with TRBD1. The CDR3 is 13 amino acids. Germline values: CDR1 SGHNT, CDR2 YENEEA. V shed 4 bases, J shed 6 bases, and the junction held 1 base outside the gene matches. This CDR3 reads CASSSTGAGELFF. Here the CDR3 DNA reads TGTGCCAGCAGCTCGACAGGGGCCGGGGAGCTGTTTTTT.

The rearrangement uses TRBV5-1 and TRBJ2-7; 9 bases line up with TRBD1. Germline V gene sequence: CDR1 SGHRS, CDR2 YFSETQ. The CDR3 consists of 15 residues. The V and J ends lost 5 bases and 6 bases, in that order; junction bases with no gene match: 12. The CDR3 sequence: CASSKDPGQGFEQYF. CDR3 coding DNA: TGCGCCAGCAGTAAGGACCCGGGACAGGGATTCGAGCAGTACTTC.

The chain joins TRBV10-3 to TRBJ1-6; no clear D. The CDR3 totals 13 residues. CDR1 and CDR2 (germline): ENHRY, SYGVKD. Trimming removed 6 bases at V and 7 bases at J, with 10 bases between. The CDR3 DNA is TGTGCCATCAGCCCTCGAGAAAATTCACCCCTCCACTTT. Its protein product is CAISPRENSPLHF.

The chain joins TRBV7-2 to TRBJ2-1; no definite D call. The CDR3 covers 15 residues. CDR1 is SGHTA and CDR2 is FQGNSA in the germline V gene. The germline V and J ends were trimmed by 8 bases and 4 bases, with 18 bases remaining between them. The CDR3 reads CASGSESRQYNEQFF. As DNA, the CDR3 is TGTGCCAGCGGATCCGAATCTCGGCAATACAATGAGCAGTTCTTC.

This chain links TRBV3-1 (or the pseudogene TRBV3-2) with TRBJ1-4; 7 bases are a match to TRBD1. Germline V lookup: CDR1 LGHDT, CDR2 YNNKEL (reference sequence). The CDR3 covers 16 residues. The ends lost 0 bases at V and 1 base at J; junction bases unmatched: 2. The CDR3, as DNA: TGTGCCAGCAGCCAAGATCGGGACAGAACTAATGAAAAACTGTTTTTT. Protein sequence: CASSQDRDRTNEKLFF.